This T cell receptor (beta chain) was observed in a study of blood T cell repertoires in COVID-19. Study-wide background: Sources were T cells, B-cell-depleted T cells, or PBMCs; the material itself was cDNA or gDNA.

Original analysis: How many nucleated cells were present was estimated from reference gene primer amplification. Clones were read by immunoSEQ multiplex PCR, and TCRdb kept only the in-frame ones, dropping some. The D gene and trimming were derived from the DNA, and the V and J assignments and clone size from that table. The sample shows 250,000 to 300,000 clones, about nine tenths of them seen only once. In assigning cohorts, the study relied on participant-reported clinical history. Trimming removed 4 bases from V and 2 bases from J, with 9 bases in between. Germline V CDR1 and CDR2: SGHRS, YFSETQ. CDR3 size: 13 residues.

This sequence joins TRBV5-1 and TRBJ1-2, with D unclear. This receptor was obtained from a woman in her forties with acute COVID-19. Sequences were obtained from PBMCs or T cells enriched from blood (not recorded which). CDR3 in amino acids: CASSLDWNYGYTF. Here the CDR3 DNA reads TGCGCCAGCAGCCTGGACTGGAACTATGGCTACACCTTC.